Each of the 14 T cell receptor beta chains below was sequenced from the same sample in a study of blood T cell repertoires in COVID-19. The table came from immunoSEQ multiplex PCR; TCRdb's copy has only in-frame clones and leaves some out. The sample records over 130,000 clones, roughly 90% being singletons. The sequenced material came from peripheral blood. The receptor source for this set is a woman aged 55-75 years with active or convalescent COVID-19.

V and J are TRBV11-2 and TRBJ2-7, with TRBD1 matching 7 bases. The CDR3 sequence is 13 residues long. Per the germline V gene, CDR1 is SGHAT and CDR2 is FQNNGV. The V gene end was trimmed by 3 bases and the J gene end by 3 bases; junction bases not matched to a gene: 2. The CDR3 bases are TGTGCCAGCAGCTTGGGACAGAACTACGAGCAGTACTTC. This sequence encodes CASSLGQNYEQYF.

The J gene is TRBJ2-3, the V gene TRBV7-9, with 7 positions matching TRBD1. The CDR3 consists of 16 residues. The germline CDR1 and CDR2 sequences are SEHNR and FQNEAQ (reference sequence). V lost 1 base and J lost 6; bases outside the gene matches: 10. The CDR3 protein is CASSLDRDSFGDTQYF. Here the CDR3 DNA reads TGTGCCAGCAGCTTAGACCGGGACAGCTTTGGGGATACGCAGTATTTT.

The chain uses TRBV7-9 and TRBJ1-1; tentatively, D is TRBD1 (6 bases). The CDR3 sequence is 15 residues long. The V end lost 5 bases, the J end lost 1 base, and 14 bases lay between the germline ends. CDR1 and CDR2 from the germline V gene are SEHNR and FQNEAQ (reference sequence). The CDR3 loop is CASSLSGGANTEAFF. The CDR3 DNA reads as TGTGCCAGCAGCCTATCTGGGGGGGCGAACACTGAAGCTTTCTTT.

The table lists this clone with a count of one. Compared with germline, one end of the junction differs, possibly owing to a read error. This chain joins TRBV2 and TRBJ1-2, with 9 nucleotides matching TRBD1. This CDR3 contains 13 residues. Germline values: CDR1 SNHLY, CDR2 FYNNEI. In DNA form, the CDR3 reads TGTGCCGGCAGGGGACAGGGCTCTCCTGGCTACACCTTC. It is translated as CAGRGQGSPGYTF.

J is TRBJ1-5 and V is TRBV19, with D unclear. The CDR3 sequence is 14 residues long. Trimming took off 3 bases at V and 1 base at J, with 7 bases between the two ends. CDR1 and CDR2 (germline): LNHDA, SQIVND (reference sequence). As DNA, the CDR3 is TGTGCCAGTAGTATGACGGGAAGCAATCAGCCCCAGCATTTT. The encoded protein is CASSMTGSNQPQHF. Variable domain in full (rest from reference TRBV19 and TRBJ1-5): DGGITQSPKYLFRKEGQNVTLSCEQNLNHDAMYWYRQDPGQGLRLIYYSQIVNDFQKGDIAEGYSVSREKKESFPLTVTSAQKNPTAFYLCASSMTGSNQPQHFGDGTRLSIL.

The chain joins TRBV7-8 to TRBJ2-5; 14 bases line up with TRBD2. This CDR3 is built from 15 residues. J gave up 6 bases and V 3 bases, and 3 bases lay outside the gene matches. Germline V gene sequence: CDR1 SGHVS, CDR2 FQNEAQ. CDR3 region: CASSFRTSGGKTQYF. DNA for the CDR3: TGTGCCAGCAGCTTCCGGACTAGCGGGGGGAAGACCCAGTACTTC. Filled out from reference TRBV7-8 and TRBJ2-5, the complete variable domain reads GAGVSQSPRYKVAKRGQDVALRCDPISGHVSLFWYQQALGQGPEFLTYFQNEAQLDKSGLPSDRFFAERPEGSVSTLKIQRTQQEDSAVYLCASSFRTSGGKTQYFGPGTRLLVL.

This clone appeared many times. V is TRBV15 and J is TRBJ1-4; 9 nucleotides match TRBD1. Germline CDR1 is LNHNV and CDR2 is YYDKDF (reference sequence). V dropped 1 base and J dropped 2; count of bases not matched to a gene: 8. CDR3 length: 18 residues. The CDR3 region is CATSRATGGVGTNEKLFF. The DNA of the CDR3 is TGTGCCACCAGCAGAGCAACAGGGGGCGTCGGTACTAATGAAAAACTGTTTTTT.

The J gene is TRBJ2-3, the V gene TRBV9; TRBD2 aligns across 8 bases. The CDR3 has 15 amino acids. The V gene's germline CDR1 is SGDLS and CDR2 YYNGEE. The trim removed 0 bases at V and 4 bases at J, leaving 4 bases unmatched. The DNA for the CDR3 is TGTGCCAGCAGCGTAGCCCACGGGGGGGCAGATACGCAGTATTTT. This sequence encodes CASSVAHGGADTQYF.

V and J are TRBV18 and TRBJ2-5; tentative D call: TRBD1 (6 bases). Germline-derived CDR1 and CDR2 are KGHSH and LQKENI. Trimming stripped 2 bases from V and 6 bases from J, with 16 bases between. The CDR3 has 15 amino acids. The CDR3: CASSPGQGNMKTQYF. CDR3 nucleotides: TGTGCCAGCTCACCAGGGCAGGGGAATATGAAGACCCAGTACTTC.

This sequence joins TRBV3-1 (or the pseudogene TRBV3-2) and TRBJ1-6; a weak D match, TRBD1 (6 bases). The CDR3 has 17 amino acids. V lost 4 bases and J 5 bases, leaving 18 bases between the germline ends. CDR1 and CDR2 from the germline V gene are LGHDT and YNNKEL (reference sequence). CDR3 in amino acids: CASSRGGGFTDNSPLHF. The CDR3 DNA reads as TGTGCCAGCAGCCGAGGGGGGGGTTTTACTGATAATTCACCCCTCCACTTT.

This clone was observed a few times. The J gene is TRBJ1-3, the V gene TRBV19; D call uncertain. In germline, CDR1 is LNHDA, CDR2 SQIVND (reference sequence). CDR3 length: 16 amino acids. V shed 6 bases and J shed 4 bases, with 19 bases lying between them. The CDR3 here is CASSPSTGGAGNTIYF. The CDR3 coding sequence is TGTGCCAGTAGCCCTAGCACCGGCGGAGCGGGAAACACCATATATTTT.

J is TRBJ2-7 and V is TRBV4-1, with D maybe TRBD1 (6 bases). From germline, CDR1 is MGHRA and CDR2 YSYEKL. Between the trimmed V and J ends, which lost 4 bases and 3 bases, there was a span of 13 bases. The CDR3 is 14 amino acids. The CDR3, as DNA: TGCGCCAGCAGCCTGTCCCGGGACAACTACGAGCAGTACTTC. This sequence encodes CASSLSRDNYEQYF.

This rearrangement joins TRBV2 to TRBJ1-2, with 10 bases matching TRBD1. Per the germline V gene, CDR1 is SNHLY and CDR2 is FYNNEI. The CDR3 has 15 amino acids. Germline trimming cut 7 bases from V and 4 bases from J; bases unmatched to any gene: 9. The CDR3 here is CASTSGTGEGYGYTF. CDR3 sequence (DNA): TGTGCCAGCACCTCAGGGACAGGGGAGGGCTATGGCTACACCTTC.

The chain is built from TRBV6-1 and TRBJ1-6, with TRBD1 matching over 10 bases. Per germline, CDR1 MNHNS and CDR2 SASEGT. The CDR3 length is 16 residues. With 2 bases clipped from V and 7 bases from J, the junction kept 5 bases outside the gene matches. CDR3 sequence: CASSELGQGSNSPLHF. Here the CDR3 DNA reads TGTGCCAGCAGTGAACTGGGACAGGGGTCAAATTCACCCCTCCACTTT.